Listed here is a single T cell receptor beta chain. The antigen is not known. The germline V gene has CDR1 SQVTM and CDR2 ANQGSEA. V shed 0 bases, J shed 8 bases, and the junction held 12 bases outside the gene matches. There are 16 residues in the CDR3. These data belong to a study of PD-1 blockade in mismatch repair-deficient tumors. Turning to the study itself: Enrolled about 2012-2016, patients had progressing, pretreated mismatch repair-deficient cancers of around twelve types.

Only in-frame clones appear in the TCRdb table, and some are missing; sequencing was by immunoSEQ multiplex PCR. The sample includes about 21,000 clones, roughly 81% of them seen just once. General study results and limits: Tumor-resident clones, often absent from pretreatment blood, expanded after pembrolizumab and then contracted.

TCRs were sequenced from a few patients responding to pembrolizumab. The sample was peripheral blood, taken 2 weeks after starting pembrolizumab. V usage is TRBV29-1 and J usage is TRBJ2-1; TRBD1 agrees at 8 bases. This sequence originates from an adult with mismatch repair-deficient cancer. CDR3 sequence reads: CSVEDLDRARGDEQFF. CDR3 nucleotide sequence: TGCAGCGTTGAAGATCTGGACAGGGCACGAGGGGATGAGCAGTTCTTC.